The 16 T cell receptor beta chains presented below share a single source sample, sequenced in a study of shared clonotypes between healthy human individuals. CD45RO-negative CD8 cells positively selected for CCR7 made up the naive population, which excluded terminally differentiated effector memory CD45RA+ cells. TCRdb's table, derived via immunoSEQ multiplex PCR, lists solely in-frame clones and lacks some. The sample holds under 2,000,000 clones; about 95% are singletons and the top ten take 1.2%. Sequenced sample: naive CD8+ T cells sorted from blood. The receptor source for this set is a man aged 18 to 29 in good health.

This chain joins TRBV10-3 and TRBJ2-2; a possible D gene is TRBD2 (6 bases). This CDR3 is 15 amino acids long. The V end lost 3 bases, the J end lost 7 bases, and 15 bases lay between the germline ends. Germline values: CDR1 ENHRY, CDR2 SYGVKD. This chain's CDR3 is CAISDPGSGGGELFF. For the CDR3, the DNA is TGTGCCATCAGTGACCCTGGATCCGGGGGCGGGGAGCTGTTTTTT.

The V gene is TRBV5-6, the J gene TRBJ2-7; maybe TRBD2 (6 bases). Trimming took off 0 bases at V and 3 bases at J, with 13 bases between the two ends. CDR1 is SGHDT, CDR2 YYEEEE, per germline. This CDR3 is 15 amino acids long. CDR3 loop: CASSLGGWGDYEQYF. CDR3 sequence (DNA): TGTGCCAGCAGCTTGGGCGGTTGGGGGGACTACGAGCAGTACTTC.

This chain's CDR3 is CSVIGAHSYEQYF. CDR3 bases: TGCAGCGTCATAGGGGCTCACTCCTACGAGCAGTACTTC. The chain has TRBV29-1 and TRBJ2-7; TRBD1 might be the D (5 bases). CDR3 length: 13 amino acids. Germline CDR1 and CDR2: SQVTM and ANQGSEA. V lost 6 bases and J lost 0, with 12 bases in between.

On this clone itself: A junction boundary mismatches the germline segment, possibly from a read error. This chain joins TRBV27 and TRBJ2-5, with TRBD2 as a possible D gene (6 bases). The germline V gene encodes CDR1 MNHEY and CDR2 SMNVEV (reference sequence). This CDR3 contains 15 residues. The CDR3 loop is CASSLLGTPREAQYF. CDR3 in DNA: TGTGCCAGCAGTTTATTGGGGACTCCAAGAGAGGCCCAGTACTTC.

Concerning this clone: Other nucleotide sequences from this sample produce the same CDR3. The chain links TRBV28 to TRBJ1-3, with a tentative D call TRBD1 (6 bases). V shed 6 bases and J shed 2 bases, with 11 bases lying between them. Germline V CDR1 and CDR2: MDHEN, SYDVKM. CDR3 length: 14 amino acids. CDR3 bases: TGTGCCAGCAGAGAACAGGGAGCTGGAAACACCATATATTTT. It encodes CASREQGAGNTIYF. Combining the CDR3 with reference TRBV28 and TRBJ1-3 gives the whole variable domain DVKVTQSSRYLVKRTGEKVFLECVQDMDHENMFWYRQDPGLGLRLIYFSYDVKMKEKGDIPEGYSVSREKKERFSLILESASTNQTSMYLCASREQGAGNTIYFGEGSWLTVV.

The chain has TRBV28 and TRBJ1-1; no firm D call. This CDR3 comprises 17 residues. Trimming took off 1 base at V and 2 bases at J, with 17 bases between the two ends. The germline CDR1 and CDR2 sequences are MDHEN and SYDVKM. CDR3 in amino acids: CASSLYKREVLNTEAFF. CDR3 bases: TGTGCCAGCAGTTTATATAAGCGGGAGGTACTTAACACTGAAGCTTTCTTT.

This clone was recorded once. J is TRBJ2-1 and V is TRBV2, with D perhaps TRBD1 (6 bases). The CDR3 contains 14 residues. V was clipped by 6 bases and J by 4 bases, with 13 bases between them. Germline V gene lookup returns CDR1 SNHLY and CDR2 FYNNEI. Here the CDR3 reads CASRAGDPYNEQFF. The CDR3, as DNA: TGTGCCAGCAGAGCAGGGGACCCTTACAATGAGCAGTTCTTC.

On this clone itself: This specimen includes other DNA sequences encoding the same CDR3. This chain links TRBV7-2 with TRBJ2-7; D is perhaps TRBD1 (5 bases). Germline CDR1 and CDR2: SGHTA and FQGNSA. Trimming shortened V by 1 base and J by 4 bases, and 8 bases separated the two germline ends. The CDR3 consists of 13 residues. The CDR3: CASSLGRAYEQYF. CDR3 bases: TGTGCCAGCAGCTTAGGCAGGGCGTACGAGCAGTACTTC.

Remarks on this clone: The junction differs from germline at one of its ends, possibly a read error. V is TRBV9 and J is TRBJ1-1; 7 nucleotides agree with TRBD1. Germline V gene data show CDR1 as SGDLS and CDR2 as YYNGEE. The CDR3 runs 15 residues. The CDR3 region has the DNA TGTGCCCGCAGCGTAGGCAGGGGGGGAGACACTGAAGCTTTCTTT. Encoded protein: CARSVGRGGDTEAFF.

The chain is built from TRBV7-8 and TRBJ2-7; no firm D call. CDR1 and CDR2 from the germline V gene are SGHVS and FQNEAQ. V dropped 5 bases and J dropped 6 bases, with 14 bases sitting between them. There are 13 residues in the CDR3. The CDR3 is CASSPRAPTEQYF. The CDR3 bases are TGTGCCAGCAGCCCTCGGGCCCCCACCGAGCAGTACTTC. Full variable domain (missing parts from reference TRBV7-8 and TRBJ2-7): GAGVSQSPRYKVAKRGQDVALRCDPISGHVSLFWYQQALGQGPEFLTYFQNEAQLDKSGLPSDRFFAERPEGSVSTLKIQRTQQEDSAVYLCASSPRAPTEQYFGPGTRLTVT.

The chain couples TRBV4-3 to TRBJ2-2; TRBD1 aligns across 8 bases. The CDR3 contains 15 residues. The trim removed 0 bases at V and 4 bases at J, leaving 1 base unmatched. Germline V gene data show CDR1 as LGHNA and CDR2 as YSLEER. CDR3 DNA sequence: TGCGCCAGCAGCCAAGAGACAGGGGCCACCGGGGAGCTGTTTTTT. Its protein is CASSQETGATGELFF.

The rearrangement uses TRBV5-1 and TRBJ2-1, with 13 bases fitting TRBD2. V was clipped by 4 bases and J by 2 bases; unmatched bases: 6. From germline, CDR1 is SGHRS and CDR2 YFSETQ. The CDR3 loop spans 17 amino acids. In nucleotides, the CDR3 is TGCGCCAGCAGCCCCGGACTAGCGGGGGACCCCTACAATGAGCAGTTCTTC. Translation: CASSPGLAGDPYNEQFF.

The chain carries TRBV7-9 and TRBJ1-5; no clear D. CDR3 size: 13 residues. V was trimmed by 3 bases and J by 2 bases, leaving 5 bases between them. CDR1 SEHNR and CDR2 FQNEAQ come from the germline V gene (reference sequence). CDR3 amino acids: CASSFYGNQPQHF. CDR3 coding DNA: TGTGCCAGCAGCTTTTATGGCAATCAGCCCCAGCATTTT.

This chain connects TRBV5-1 to TRBJ2-1; TRBD1 agrees at 8 bases. V gave up 0 bases and J gave up 7 bases; unmatched junction bases: 3. Germline V CDR1 and CDR2: SGHRS, YFSETQ. The length of the CDR3 is 14 residues. CDR3 nucleotide sequence: TGCGCCAGCAGCTTGGGGACAGGGACGAATGAGCAGTTCTTC. Translated: CASSLGTGTNEQFF.

The rearrangement uses TRBV27 and TRBJ2-1, with TRBD1 as a possible D gene (6 bases). Per the germline V gene, CDR1 is MNHEY and CDR2 is SMNVEV (reference sequence). V was cut by 2 bases and J by 5 bases, with 13 bases left in between. The CDR3 spans 15 residues. The CDR3 is CASSLRAGENNEQFF. The CDR3, as DNA: TGTGCCAGCAGTTTAAGGGCAGGGGAAAACAATGAGCAGTTCTTC.

The CDR3 sequence: CASSMSDRGWRDTIYF. The CDR3 bases are TGTGCCAGCAGCATGAGCGACAGGGGATGGAGAGACACCATATATTTT. This chain links TRBV13 with TRBJ1-3; 8 bases fit TRBD1. The CDR3 consists of 16 residues. Germline V gives CDR1 PRHDT, CDR2 FYEKMQ (reference sequence). J was trimmed by 8 bases and V by 5 bases; bases with no gene match: 14.